The 5 T cell receptor beta chains presented below share a single source sample, sequenced in a study of early T cells in non-severe SARS-CoV-2 infection. TCRdb re-analysed the 5' RACE reads in MiXCR, keeping a single row per CDR3 protein. The sample has some 91,000 distinct CDR3 sequences, more than 9.5% seen once. The source material was whole blood, sampled at baseline. All receptors derive from an adult who was a healthcare worker with PCR-confirmed SARS-CoV-2 infection or an uninfected control (not recorded which).

This clonotype turned up a few times. J is TRBJ1-1 and V is TRBV27; maybe TRBD1 (5 bases). V was pared by 2 bases and J by 0 bases, with 34 bases between. This CDR3 region has 23 residues. Germline values: CDR1 MNHEY, CDR2 SMNVEV (reference sequence). CDR3 amino acids: CASSLIALSLPYSGTLMNTEAFF. The CDR3 coding sequence is TGTGCCAGCAGTTTAATAGCCCTTAGTCTACCATACTCCGGGACGCTTATGAACACTGAAGCTTTCTTT.

This sequence joins TRBV27 and TRBJ1-1; D call uncertain. V lost 8 bases and J lost 0, with 10 bases in between. CDR3 size: 13 residues. In germline, CDR1 is MNHEY, CDR2 SMNVEV (reference sequence). The CDR3 reads CASFGGLNTEAFF. CDR3 nucleotides: TGTGCCAGCTTTGGTGGATTGAACACTGAAGCTTTCTTT.

The chain employs TRBV2 and TRBJ1-5; D gene ambiguous. CDR1 and CDR2 (germline): SNHLY, FYNNEI. With 3 bases removed from V and 5 bases from J, the gap between germline ends came to 11 bases. The CDR3 covers 14 residues. The CDR3: CASSEAGAYQPQHF. In nucleotides, the CDR3 is TGTGCCAGCAGTGAGGCGGGTGCGTATCAGCCCCAGCATTTT.

Many counts were recorded for this clonotype. This chain connects TRBV14 to TRBJ2-7, with TRBD1 as a possible D gene (5 bases). The length of the CDR3 is 15 residues. CDR1 SGHDN and CDR2 FVKESK come from the germline V gene. V was pared by 4 bases and J by 5 bases, with 18 bases between. For the CDR3, the DNA is TGTGCCAGCAGCCTGTCTCAGGGTTTGATCGACGAGCAGTACTTC. Translated: CASSLSQGLIDEQYF.

Only a few counts were recorded for this clonotype. The V call is TRBV7-2, the J call TRBJ1-2, with TRBD1 as a possible D gene (6 bases). This CDR3 has 15 amino acids. V lost 0 bases, J lost 1 base, and 9 bases lay in between. Germline V gene data show CDR1 as SGHTA and CDR2 as FQGNSA. The CDR3 region is CASSLARQDNYGYTF. The CDR3 region has the DNA TGTGCCAGCAGCTTAGCCCGACAGGATAACTATGGCTACACCTTC.